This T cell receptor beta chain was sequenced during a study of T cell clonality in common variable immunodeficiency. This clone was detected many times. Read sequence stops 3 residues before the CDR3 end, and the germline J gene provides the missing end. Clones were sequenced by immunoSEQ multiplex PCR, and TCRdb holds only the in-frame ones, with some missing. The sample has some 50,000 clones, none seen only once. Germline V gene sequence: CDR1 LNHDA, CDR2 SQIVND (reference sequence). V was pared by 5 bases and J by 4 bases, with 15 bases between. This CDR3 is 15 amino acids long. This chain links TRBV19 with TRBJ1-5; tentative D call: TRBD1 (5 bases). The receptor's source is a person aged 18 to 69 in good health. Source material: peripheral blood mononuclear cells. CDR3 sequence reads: CASSVVRERNQPQHF. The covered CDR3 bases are TGTGCCAGTAGTGTGGTCAGGGAGAGGAATCAGCCC.